The 2 T cell receptor beta chains in this list originate from one sample, sequenced in a study of cytomegalovirus exposure and HLA in healthy donors. PCR amplification relied on 60 Vbeta primers (plus 13 Jbeta primers). TCRdb's copy holds only in-frame clones and misses some; the assay was immunoSEQ multiplex PCR. The sample carries 150,000 to 200,000 clones, 70% to 90% recorded once. Sequencing input: PBMCs. Receptors were obtained from a woman aged 18-29 years in good health and CMV-seronegative.

This clone was counted only a few times. This sequence joins TRBV19 and TRBJ1-5, with D possibly being TRBD1 (6 bases). Germline V gives CDR1 LNHDA, CDR2 SQIVND (reference sequence). This CDR3 comprises 14 residues. The germline V and J ends were trimmed by 4 bases and 7 bases, with 14 bases remaining between them. The CDR3 reads CASSTGHLIQPQHF. The CDR3, as DNA: TGTGCCAGTAGTACGGGACACCTAATACAGCCCCAGCATTTT.

V and J are TRBV7-6 and TRBJ2-2; D possibly corresponds to TRBD1 (6 bases). This CDR3 contains 17 residues. Looked up from germline, CDR1 is SGHVS and CDR2 is FNYEAQ. Trimming cost V 0 bases and J 2 bases, with 13 bases left between them. CDR3 protein: CASSLAPGTSNTGELFF. CDR3 bases: TGTGCCAGCAGCTTAGCCCCCGGGACATCTAACACCGGGGAGCTGTTTTTT.